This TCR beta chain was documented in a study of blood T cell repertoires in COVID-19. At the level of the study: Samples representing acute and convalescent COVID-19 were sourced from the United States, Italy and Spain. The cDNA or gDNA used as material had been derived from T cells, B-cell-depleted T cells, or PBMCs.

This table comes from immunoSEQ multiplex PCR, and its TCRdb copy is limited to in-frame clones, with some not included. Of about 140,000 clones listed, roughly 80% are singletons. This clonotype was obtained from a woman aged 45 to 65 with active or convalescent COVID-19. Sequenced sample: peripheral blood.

CDR3 sequence: CASSQDLGASGNTGELFF. The CDR3, as DNA: TGTGCCAGCAGCCAAGACCTCGGGGCTAGCGGAAACACCGGGGAGCTGTTTTTT. The V and J genes are TRBV4-2 and TRBJ2-2; 7 bases match TRBD2. This CDR3 has 18 amino acids. The ends lost 0 bases at V and 2 bases at J; junction bases unmatched: 9. Germline V gene data show CDR1 as LGHNA and CDR2 as YNFKEQ.